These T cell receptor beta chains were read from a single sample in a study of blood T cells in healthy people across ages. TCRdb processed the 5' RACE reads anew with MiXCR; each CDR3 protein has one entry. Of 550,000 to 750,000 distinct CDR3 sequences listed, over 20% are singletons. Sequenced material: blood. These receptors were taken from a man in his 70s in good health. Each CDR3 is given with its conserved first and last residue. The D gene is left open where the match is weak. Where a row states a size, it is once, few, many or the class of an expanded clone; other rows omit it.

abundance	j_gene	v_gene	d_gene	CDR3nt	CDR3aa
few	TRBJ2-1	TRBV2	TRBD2	TGTGCCAGCAGTGACCGGGAGGATATTATTTATGAGCAGTTCTTC	CASSDREDIIYEQFF
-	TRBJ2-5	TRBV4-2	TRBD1	TGTGCCAGCAGCCAAGAGACTAGGACAGGGTACCAAGAGACCCAGTACTTC	CASSQETRTGYQETQYF
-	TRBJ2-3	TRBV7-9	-	TGTGCCAGCAGCTTATTCCATTGGGCTGATACGCAGTATTTT	CASSLFHWADTQYF
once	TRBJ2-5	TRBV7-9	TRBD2	TGTGCCAGCTCCGGGACTAGATCCCAGGGGCAGTACTTC	CASSGTRSQGQYF
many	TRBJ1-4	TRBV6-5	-	TGTGCCAGCAGTTTGACCCCAGGGCCATTTGGAAAACTGTTTTTT	CASSLTPGPFGKLFF
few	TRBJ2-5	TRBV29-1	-	TGCAGCGGAAAACAGGGAGATGAGACCCAGTACTTC	CSGKQGDETQYF
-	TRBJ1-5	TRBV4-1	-	TGCGCCAGCAGCCAAGGGCCGGGGGTTGAGCCCCAGCATTTT	CASSQGPGVEPQHF
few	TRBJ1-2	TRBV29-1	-	TGCAGCGCCCATGGCGGGGGAAGATATGGCTACACCTTC	CSAHGGGRYGYTF
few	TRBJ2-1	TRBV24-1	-	TGTGCCACCAGTGATTTGGACAGCAATGAGCAGTTCTTC	CATSDLDSNEQFF
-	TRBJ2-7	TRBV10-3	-	TGTGCCATCAATAACCCCTCCAGCTACGAGCAGTACTTC	CAINNPSSYEQYF
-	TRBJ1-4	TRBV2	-	TGTGCCAGCAGTGAACAAGGGGTTGAAAAACTGTTTTTT	CASSEQGVEKLFF
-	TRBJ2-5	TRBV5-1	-	TGCGCCAGCAGCATGGGACATCAAGAGACCCAGTACTTC	CASSMGHQETQYF
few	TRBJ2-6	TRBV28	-	TGTGCCAGCAACAGGTCTGGGGCCAACGTCCTGACTTTC	CASNRSGANVLTF
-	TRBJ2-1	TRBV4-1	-	TGCGCCAGCAGCCAAAGGTGGGGTGGGGATGAGCAGTTCTTC	CASSQRWGGDEQFF
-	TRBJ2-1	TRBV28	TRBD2	TGTGCCAGCACCGCGACTAGCGGGCAATTCTTC	CASTATSGQFF
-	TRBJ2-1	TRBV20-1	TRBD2	TGCAGTGTCTCGTCAGGACTAGCGGACAATGAGCAGTTCTTC	CSVSSGLADNEQFF
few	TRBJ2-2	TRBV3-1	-	TGTGCCAGCAGCCAAGATATAGGGCTAGCGAACACCGGGGAGCTGTTTTTT	CASSQDIGLANTGELFF
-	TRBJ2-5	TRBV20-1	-	TGCAGTGCTAGAGTAGATCGAGGGCTCGGAGAGACCCAGTACTTC	CSARVDRGLGETQYF
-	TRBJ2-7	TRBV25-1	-	TGTGCCAGCATGCGTTCTGACCGACCGGAACAGTACTTC	CASMRSDRPEQYF
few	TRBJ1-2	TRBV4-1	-	TGCGCCAGCAGCCAAGATTTAGGGATCTCTGGCTACACCTTC	CASSQDLGISGYTF
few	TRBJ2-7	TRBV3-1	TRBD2	TGTGCCAGCGAGAGAGGTAGCGGGACCCGCGAGCAGTACTTC	CASERGSGTREQYF
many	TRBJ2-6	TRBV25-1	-	TGTGCCAGCAAAGGTCTCTCTGGGGCCAACGTCCTGACTTTC	CASKGLSGANVLTF
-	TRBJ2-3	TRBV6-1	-	TGTGCCAGCAGTGAAGTCGGGGTGGATACGCAGTATTTT	CASSEVGVDTQYF
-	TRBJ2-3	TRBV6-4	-	TGTGCCAGCAGTGAAAACGAGTGGGTTACGCAGTATTTT	CASSENEWVTQYF
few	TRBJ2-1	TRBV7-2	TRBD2	TGTGCCAGCAGCTTAGCCAAGCGGGAGTCCTATGAGCAGTTCTTC	CASSLAKRESYEQFF
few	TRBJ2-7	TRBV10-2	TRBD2	TGCGCCAGCAGCAGCCTTGGCGGGGCCACTAGCGGCGTTCGCCACGAGCAGTACTTC	CASSSLGGATSGVRHEQYF
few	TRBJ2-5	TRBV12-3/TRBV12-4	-	TGTGCCAGCAGTTTAGTAGGGTTTCAAGAGACCCAGTACTTC	CASSLVGFQETQYF